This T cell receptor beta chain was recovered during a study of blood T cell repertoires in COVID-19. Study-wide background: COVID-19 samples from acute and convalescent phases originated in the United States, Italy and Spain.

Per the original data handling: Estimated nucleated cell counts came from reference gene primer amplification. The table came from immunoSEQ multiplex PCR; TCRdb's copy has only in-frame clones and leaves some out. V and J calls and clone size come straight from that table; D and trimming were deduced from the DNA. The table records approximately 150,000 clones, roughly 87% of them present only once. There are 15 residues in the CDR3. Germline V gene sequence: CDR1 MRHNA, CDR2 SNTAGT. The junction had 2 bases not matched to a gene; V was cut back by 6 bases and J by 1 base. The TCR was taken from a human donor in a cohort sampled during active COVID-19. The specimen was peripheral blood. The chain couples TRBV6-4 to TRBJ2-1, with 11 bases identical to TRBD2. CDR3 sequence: CASSVAGGSYNEQFF. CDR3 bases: TGTGCCAGCAGCGTAGCGGGGGGGTCCTACAATGAGCAGTTCTTC.